These 26 T cell receptor beta chains came from one sample sequenced in a study of a mutant IDH1 vaccine in newly diagnosed glioma. This table comes from immunoSEQ multiplex PCR, and its TCRdb copy is limited to in-frame clones, with some not included. The profile shows tens of thousands of clones, roughly 80% of them singletons. These receptors' antigens are unknown. Time point here: week 23, last vaccination. All doses held 300 ug of mutant IDH1 20-mer peptide, with topical imiquimod. The source was PBMCs, collected from a glioma patient whose treatment included an IDH1 peptide vaccine. These receptors were taken from a man in his forties with glioma.

The rearrangement uses TRBV7-8 and TRBJ2-5, with TRBD2 matching over 8 bases. CDR1 and CDR2 (germline): SGHVS, FQNEAQ. The J segment lost 3 bases and the V segment lost 2 bases, leaving 14 bases of the junction unmatched. The CDR3 has 18 residues. CDR3 DNA: TGTGCCAGCAGCTTACACTTTCAGGGTAGCGGGGCTAAAGAGACCCAGTACTTC. It yields the protein CASSLHFQGSGAKETQYF.

This clone turned up a few times. This chain uses TRBV9 with TRBJ2-5, with D perhaps TRBD2 (7 bases). The CDR3 is 15 amino acids. V dropped 0 bases and J dropped 5 bases, with 14 bases sitting between them. The V gene's germline CDR1 is SGDLS and CDR2 YYNGEE. CDR3 region: CASSVVGGQSETQYF. DNA of the CDR3: TGTGCCAGCAGCGTAGTGGGGGGGCAGTCTGAGACCCAGTACTTC.

This clone appeared a few times. This chain uses TRBV18 with TRBJ2-2, with D unresolved. V was shortened by 1 base and J by 5 bases, with 8 bases between the two germline ends. The germline V gene has CDR1 KGHSH and CDR2 LQKENI. The CDR3 consists of 14 residues. This CDR3 is CASSPLSRTGELFF. For the CDR3, the DNA is TGTGCCAGCTCACCACTCTCCCGTACCGGGGAGCTGTTTTTT.

This chain connects TRBV25-1 to TRBJ1-1; D uncertain. The ends were cut back, 3 bases at V and 0 bases at J, with 8 bases in the middle. This CDR3 spans 14 amino acids. CDR1 and CDR2 from the germline V gene are MGHDK and SYGVNS. DNA of the CDR3: TGTGCCAGCAGTGATCGGAAGTTGAACACTGAAGCTTTCTTT. Translating it yields CASSDRKLNTEAFF.

This clone came up a few times. This sequence joins TRBV29-1 and TRBJ2-3; D perhaps matches TRBD1 (6 bases). The ends were cut back, 5 bases at V and 0 bases at J, with 12 bases in the middle. This CDR3 has 14 amino acids. CDR1 is SQVTM, CDR2 ANQGSEA, per germline. The CDR3 sequence is CSVSRGESTDTQYF. The CDR3 DNA sequence: TGCAGCGTTAGCAGGGGCGAGAGCACAGATACGCAGTATTTT.

This clone has a count of ten or more. The genes are TRBV5-1 and TRBJ2-7, with a tentative D call TRBD1 (7 bases). Germline CDR1 and CDR2: SGHRS and YFSETQ. The CDR3 contains 13 residues. Trimming took 5 bases from V and 3 from J, leaving 12 bases between them. The CDR3 loop reads CASSQGGRYEQYF. The DNA for the CDR3 is TGCGCCAGCAGTCAGGGGGGTCGCTACGAGCAGTACTTC.

The genes are TRBV5-4 and TRBJ2-5, with TRBD2 matching 10 bases. The CDR3 is made up of 17 amino acids. CDR1 SGHNT and CDR2 YYREEE come from the germline V gene (reference sequence). Trimming cost V 6 bases and J 5 bases; bases outside gene matches: 16. CDR3 region: CASTQGGVAGGRETQYF. DNA for the CDR3: TGTGCCAGCACCCAAGGTGGAGTAGCGGGGGGCCGGGAGACCCAGTACTTC.

The V call is TRBV19, the J call TRBJ2-4, with 14 positions matching TRBD2. The CDR3 is 16 residues long. V gave up 6 bases and J gave up 4 bases; unmatched junction bases: 5. Germline values: CDR1 LNHDA, CDR2 SQIVND (reference sequence). In nucleotides, the CDR3 is TGTGCCAGTAGCGCCGGACTAGCGGGGGGTAAAAACATTCAGTACTTC. Its protein is CASSAGLAGGKNIQYF.

This chain uses TRBV29-1 with TRBJ2-3; D is unclear. This CDR3 has 11 amino acids. From germline, CDR1 is SQVTM and CDR2 ANQGSEA. Trimming cost V 7 bases and J 0 bases, with 5 bases left between them. CDR3 nucleotides: TGCAGCGCCGAAAGCACAGATACGCAGTATTTT. This gives the protein CSAESTDTQYF.

The chain is built from TRBV5-6 and TRBJ2-7; the D gene is possibly TRBD2 (7 bases). The CDR3 length is 15 residues. Trimming removed 6 bases at V and 4 bases at J, with 20 bases between. Per germline, CDR1 SGHDT and CDR2 YYEEEE. The CDR3 sequence: CASTSPPGGGYEQYF. CDR3 nucleotides: TGTGCCAGCACCTCCCCTCCGGGGGGCGGGTACGAGCAGTACTTC.

In this sample, this clone is medium-sized. This chain uses TRBV5-4 with TRBJ1-6; the D is unclear. V lost 0 bases to trimming and J lost 7 bases, with 8 bases between them. CDR1 SGHNT and CDR2 YYREEE come from the germline V gene (reference sequence). This CDR3 is built from 14 residues. The CDR3 is CASSLAVGNSPLHF. CDR3 DNA sequence: TGTGCCAGCAGCTTGGCAGTAGGAAATTCACCCCTCCACTTT. The whole variable domain, filled in from reference TRBV5-4 and TRBJ1-6, reads ETGVTQSPTHLIKTRGQQVTLRCSSQSGHNTVSWYQQALGQGPQFIFQYYREEENGRGNFPPRFSGLQFPNYSSELNVNALELDDSALYLCASSLAVGNSPLHFGNGTRLTVT.

The V gene is TRBV6-6, the J gene TRBJ2-7; tentative D call: TRBD1 (5 bases). CDR3 size: 14 residues. Germline V gene data show CDR1 as MNHNY and CDR2 as SVGAGI (reference sequence). V lost 4 bases and J lost 0, with 10 bases in between. The CDR3 DNA is TGTGCCAGCAGTTTGGACACCCGCTCCTACGAGCAGTACTTC. This translates into CASSLDTRSYEQYF.

The chain is built from TRBV7-9 and TRBJ1-1; no clear D gene. Germline V gene sequence: CDR1 SEHNR, CDR2 FQNEAQ (reference sequence). V was pared by 5 bases and J by 0 bases, with 10 bases between. CDR3 length: 14 residues. For the CDR3, the DNA is TGTGCCAGCAGCGATCGGGTGGTGAACACTGAAGCTTTCTTT. This encodes CASSDRVVNTEAFF.

A single count supports this clone. J is TRBJ1-2 and V is TRBV2; D unresolved. Germline V lookup: CDR1 SNHLY, CDR2 FYNNEI. The CDR3 contains 14 residues. The ends were cut back, 5 bases at V and 7 bases at J, with 17 bases in the middle. This CDR3 reads CASSSSYYGGGYTF. DNA of the CDR3: TGTGCCAGCAGTTCCTCCTATTACGGCGGTGGCTACACCTTC.

The J gene is TRBJ1-6, the V gene TRBV19; D is unclear. The V gene's germline CDR1 is LNHDA and CDR2 SQIVND (reference sequence). Trimming took 6 bases from V and 0 from J, leaving 9 bases between them. The CDR3 consists of 15 residues. The CDR3, as DNA: TGTGCCAGTAGCCCACGGAGCTCCTATAATTCACCCCTCCACTTT. Residues: CASSPRSSYNSPLHF.

V is TRBV28 and J is TRBJ1-2; weak D call: TRBD1 (6 bases). Germline values: CDR1 MDHEN, CDR2 SYDVKM. CDR3 length: 14 amino acids. Trimming cost V 6 bases and J 4 bases, with 15 bases left between them. DNA of the CDR3: TGTGCCAGCAGCCTCGGCAGGGGTGGCTATGGCTACACCTTC. Protein sequence: CASSLGRGGYGYTF.

The rearrangement links TRBV6-4 to TRBJ1-6; the match to TRBD1 covers 9 bases. V trimming: 6 bases; J trimming: 9 bases; junction bases outside the gene matches: 9. The V gene's germline CDR1 is MRHNA and CDR2 SNTAGT. The CDR3 sequence is 15 residues long. The CDR3 sequence: CASSLLPGQGSPLHF. As DNA, the CDR3 is TGTGCCAGCAGCCTACTCCCGGGACAGGGTTCACCCCTCCACTTT.

The table lists this clone with a few counts. V is TRBV7-8 and J is TRBJ2-3; D is uncertain. The CDR3 has 11 residues. V was trimmed by 0 bases and J by 9 bases, leaving 4 bases between them. Per germline, CDR1 SGHVS and CDR2 FQNEAQ. CDR3 in DNA: TGTGCCAGCAGCTTAGCGGGGACGCAGTATTTT. It codes for CASSLAGTQYF.

The chain employs TRBV5-1 and TRBJ1-6; TRBD1 aligns across 11 bases. V dropped 4 bases and J dropped 10; count of bases not matched to a gene: 7. Germline V gene lookup returns CDR1 SGHRS and CDR2 YFSETQ. The CDR3 runs to 15 residues. The CDR3 is CASSARDRGESPLHF. The CDR3 coding sequence is TGCGCCAGCAGCGCCCGGGACAGGGGGGAGTCACCCCTCCACTTT.

The rearrangement uses TRBV5-6 and TRBJ1-6; D remains unclear. The CDR3 length is 13 residues. In germline, CDR1 is SGHDT, CDR2 YYEEEE. The V and J ends lost 0 bases and 7 bases respectively, with 5 bases between them. CDR3 protein: CASSLDRNSPLHF. The CDR3 DNA reads as TGTGCCAGCAGCTTGGACCGGAATTCACCCCTCCACTTT.

The rearrangement joins TRBV27 to TRBJ1-4; maybe TRBD1 (5 bases). This CDR3 has 13 residues. The V end lost 3 bases, the J end lost 6 bases, and 8 bases lay between the germline ends. Per the germline V gene, CDR1 is MNHEY and CDR2 is SMNVEV (reference sequence). The CDR3: CASSFSRDEKLFF. The CDR3 nucleotides are TGTGCCAGCAGTTTTAGCAGGGATGAAAAACTGTTTTTT.

This clone has a single count. The V call is TRBV19, the J call TRBJ2-1; 8 nucleotides match TRBD2. Germline V gene data show CDR1 as LNHDA and CDR2 as SQIVND (reference sequence). Germline trimming cut 3 bases from V and 9 bases from J; bases unmatched to any gene: 13. CDR3 length: 16 amino acids. The CDR3 region is CASSIGGGRIQSEQFF. CDR3 nucleotide sequence: TGTGCCAGTAGTATCGGGGGGGGGAGGATTCAAAGTGAGCAGTTCTTC. The whole variable domain, filled in from reference TRBV19 and TRBJ2-1, reads DGGITQSPKYLFRKEGQNVTLSCEQNLNHDAMYWYRQDPGQGLRLIYYSQIVNDFQKGDIAEGYSVSREKKESFPLTVTSAQKNPTAFYLCASSIGGGRIQSEQFFGPGTRLTVL.

This clone has only one observation. This sequence joins TRBV2 and TRBJ1-2; D may be TRBD1 (5 bases). The ends were cut back, 3 bases at V and 8 bases at J, with 19 bases in the middle. Per germline, CDR1 SNHLY and CDR2 FYNNEI. This CDR3 spans 15 amino acids. CDR3 in amino acids: CASSEGRQNFRGYTF. The CDR3 DNA reads TGTGCCAGCAGTGAGGGCCGACAGAATTTTAGGGGCTACACCTTC.

This chain connects TRBV5-4 to TRBJ1-4, with TRBD1 matching 7 bases. There are 12 residues in the CDR3. Germline CDR1 is SGHNT and CDR2 is YYREEE (reference sequence). Trimming took 4 bases from V and 8 from J; bases not matched to a gene: 2. In DNA form, the CDR3 reads TGTGCCAGCAGCCGGGACAGCGAAAAACTGTTTTTT. It encodes CASSRDSEKLFF.

In this sample, this clone turned up a few times. This chain joins TRBV19 and TRBJ2-3, with D possibly being TRBD1 or TRBD2 (5 bases each). The germline V gene has CDR1 LNHDA and CDR2 SQIVND (reference sequence). V dropped 1 base and J dropped 0 bases, with 14 bases sitting between them. CDR3 length: 17 residues. The CDR3 DNA is TGTGCCAGTAGTATAGTTGGAGGCCAGGGAAGCACAGATACGCAGTATTTT. This encodes CASSIVGGQGSTDTQYF. Full variable domain (missing parts from reference TRBV19 and TRBJ2-3): DGGITQSPKYLFRKEGQNVTLSCEQNLNHDAMYWYRQDPGQGLRLIYYSQIVNDFQKGDIAEGYSVSREKKESFPLTVTSAQKNPTAFYLCASSIVGGQGSTDTQYFGPGTRLTVL.

The rearrangement uses TRBV13 and TRBJ2-4, with 9 positions matching TRBD1. CDR1 and CDR2 from the germline V gene are PRHDT and FYEKMQ (reference sequence). The CDR3 is 16 amino acids. After removal of 6 bases from V and 0 bases from J, the junction contained 6 bases not matched to a gene. CDR3 sequence: CASSTGGFPAKNIQYF. The CDR3, as DNA: TGTGCCAGCAGTACAGGGGGCTTTCCAGCCAAAAACATTCAGTACTTC.